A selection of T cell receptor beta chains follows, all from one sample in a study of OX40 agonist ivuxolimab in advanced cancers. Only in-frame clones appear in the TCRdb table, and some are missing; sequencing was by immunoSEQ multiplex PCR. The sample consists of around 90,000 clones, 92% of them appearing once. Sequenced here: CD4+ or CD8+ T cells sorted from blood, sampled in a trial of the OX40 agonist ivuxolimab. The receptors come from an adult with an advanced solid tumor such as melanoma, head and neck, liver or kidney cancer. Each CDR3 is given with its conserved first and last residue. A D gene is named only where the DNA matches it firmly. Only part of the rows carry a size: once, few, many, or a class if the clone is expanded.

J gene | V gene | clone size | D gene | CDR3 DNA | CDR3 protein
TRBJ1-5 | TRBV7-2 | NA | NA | TGTGCCAGCAGCTTACGCCAGGGGTATCAGCCCCAGCATTTT | CASSLRQGYQPQHF
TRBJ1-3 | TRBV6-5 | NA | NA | TGTGCCAGCAGCCGGGGGGGGTCTGGAAACACCATATATTTT | CASSRGGSGNTIYF
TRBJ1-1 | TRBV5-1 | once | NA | TGCGCCAGCAGCCCAGGGTTGGACACTGAAGCTTTCTTT | CASSPGLDTEAFF
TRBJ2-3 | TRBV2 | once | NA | TGTGCCAGCAGTGAAGTCCCGGGGACGACAGATACGCAGTATTTT | CASSEVPGTTDTQYF
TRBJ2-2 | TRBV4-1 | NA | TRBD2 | TGCGCCAGCAGCCAACTGCTAGCGGGAGGTGACGGGGAGCTGTTTTTT | CASSQLLAGGDGELFF
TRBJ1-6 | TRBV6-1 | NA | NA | TGTGCCAGCAGCACAGATTCACCTAATTCACCCCTCCACTTT | CASSTDSPNSPLHF
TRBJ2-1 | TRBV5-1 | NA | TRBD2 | TGCGCCAGCAGCTTGGGGAGGAGGCTAGCGGGGTACAATGAGCAGTTCTTC | CASSLGRRLAGYNEQFF
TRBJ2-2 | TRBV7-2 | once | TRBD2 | TGTGCCAGCAGCTCAGTAGCGGGAGGAGGTCCCGGGGAGCTGTTTTTT | CASSSVAGGGPGELFF
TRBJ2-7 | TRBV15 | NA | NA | TGTGCCACCACCCAAGGGACCGACTTCTACGAGCAGTACTTC | CATTQGTDFYEQYF
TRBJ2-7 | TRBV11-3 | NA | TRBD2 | TGTGCCAGCAGCTCAGGGAGGGCCGCCTACGAGCAGTACTTC | CASSSGRAAYEQYF
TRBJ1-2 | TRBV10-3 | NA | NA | TGTGCCATCAGTGAGGAGCGGGCCAACTATGGCTACACCTTC | CAISEERANYGYTF
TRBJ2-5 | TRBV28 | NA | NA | TGTGCCAGCAGTTTACCACGGGGCCAAGAGACCCAGTACTTC | CASSLPRGQETQYF
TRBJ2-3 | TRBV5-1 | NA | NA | TGCGCCAGCAGCTTGAACACAGGGAACACAGATACGCAGTATTTT | CASSLNTGNTDTQYF
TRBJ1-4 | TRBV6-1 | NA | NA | TGTGCCAGCCGACGCGTAGATAGGGGGAGTGAAAAACTGTTTTTT | CASRRVDRGSEKLFF
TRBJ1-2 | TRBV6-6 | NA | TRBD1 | TGTGCCAGCACCGAGCCGCGGGACAGGGCTCGCTATGGCTACACCTTC | CASTEPRDRARYGYTF
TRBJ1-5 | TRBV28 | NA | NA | TGTGCCAGCAGTCGACCACAGGAACTTAGCAATCAGCCCCAGCATTTT | CASSRPQELSNQPQHF
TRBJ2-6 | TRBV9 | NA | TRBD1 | TGTGCCAGCAGCGTAGGACAGGGGGCTGGGGCCAACGTCCTGACTTTC | CASSVGQGAGANVLTF
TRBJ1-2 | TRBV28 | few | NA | TGTGCCAGCAGTTTAGCCCAGGGCGGCTACACCTTC | CASSLAQGGYTF
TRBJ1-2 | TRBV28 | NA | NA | TGTGCCAGCTCACCAGGGGCCCAGGGTGAAGGGGGCTACACCTTC | CASSPGAQGEGGYTF
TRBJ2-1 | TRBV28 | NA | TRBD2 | TGTGCCAGCAGTTTGGGACTTAGCGGGTACAATGAGCAGTTCTTC | CASSLGLSGYNEQFF
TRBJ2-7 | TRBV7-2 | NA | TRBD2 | TGTGCCAGCAGCTTAGGCACTAGCGGGAGGGCTTGGAACGAGCAGTACTTC | CASSLGTSGRAWNEQYF
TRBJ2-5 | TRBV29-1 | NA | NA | TGCAGCGTTGGGGACTTGGGGCGGGAGACCCAGTACTTC | CSVGDLGRETQYF